The clone carrying this TCR beta chain was picked up one time. Its antigen is still unknown. Naive CD8 cells lacked CD45RO and underwent positive selection for CCR7, leaving out terminally differentiated effector memory CD45RA+ cells. Repertoires were generated with immunoSEQ multiplex PCR, while TCRdb's copy carries only in-frame clones and drops some. The profile shows about 580,000 clones, nearly 98% of them singletons. Germline-derived CDR1 and CDR2 are LNHNV and YYDKDF (reference sequence). The germline V and J ends were trimmed by 5 bases and 6 bases, with 14 bases remaining between them. The CDR3 covers 13 residues. This sample was taken from a study of shared clonotypes between healthy human individuals. Study-level points and caveats: Limitation of the genetic and exposure-history diversity represented came from the few donors. Non-shared clonotypes displayed generation probabilities falling below those of clonotypes present in all four donors.

Sequencing used naive CD8+ T cells sorted from blood. The chain is built from TRBV15 and TRBJ2-7; tentative D call: TRBD1 (6 bases). The source is a young man in good health. CDR3 bases: TGTGCCACCAGCTCCGAGTCAGGGGTCGAGCAGTACTTC. It yields the protein CATSSESGVEQYF.